The 24 T cell receptor beta chains given below trace back to one sample, sequenced in a study of shared clonotypes between healthy human individuals. Here immunoSEQ multiplex PCR was the method, and the copy in TCRdb shows in-frame clones only, minus some. In the table there are 1.4 million to 1.5 million clones, roughly 96% of which are singletons. The specimen was naive CD4+ T cells sorted from blood. Specified subset: CD45RA+ positively selected. These receptors all stem from a man under 40 in good health.

The rearrangement uses TRBV11-3 and TRBJ2-1; either TRBD1 or TRBD2 may supply D (6 bases each). Germline CDR1 is SGHNT and CDR2 is YENEEA. The CDR3 loop spans 17 amino acids. The V and J ends lost 5 bases and 0 bases respectively, with 17 bases between them. This CDR3 is CASSPNPGGGSYNEQFF. The CDR3 DNA reads as TGTGCCAGCAGCCCCAACCCCGGGGGCGGCTCCTACAATGAGCAGTTCTTC. Complete variable domain (other parts from reference TRBV11-3 and TRBJ2-1): EAGVVQSPRYKIIEKKQPVAFWCNPISGHNTLYWYLQNLGQGPELLIRYENEEAVDDSQLPKDRFSAERLKGVDSTLKIQPAELGDSAVYLCASSPNPGGGSYNEQFFGPGTRLTVL.

The CDR3 region is CAAGVGGPANEQFF. DNA for the CDR3: TGTGCCGCTGGGGTGGGAGGGCCTGCCAATGAGCAGTTCTTC. The gene calls are TRBV5-4 and TRBJ2-1, with 7 nucleotides matching TRBD2. Germline CDR1 reads SGHNT; CDR2 reads YYREEE (reference sequence). CDR3 length: 14 residues. Losses at the gene ends were 10 bases for V and 6 bases for J; bases not matched to a gene: 13.

The count of this clone is one. The rearrangement links TRBV6-5 to TRBJ2-5; D is ambiguous. There are 13 residues in the CDR3. V was pared by 7 bases and J by 2 bases, with 11 bases between. Germline V CDR1 and CDR2: MNHEY, SVGAGI. This CDR3 is CASNPGWQETQYF. The CDR3 DNA reads TGTGCCAGCAACCCGGGTTGGCAAGAGACCCAGTACTTC.

Note on this clone: Other DNA sequences within the sample encode an identical CDR3. The rearrangement links TRBV29-1 to TRBJ1-1, with unresolved D. Between the trimmed V and J ends, which lost 2 bases and 0 bases, there was a span of 7 bases. CDR3 length equals 13 residues. Germline values: CDR1 SQVTM, CDR2 ANQGSEA. DNA of the CDR3: TGCAGCGTTGAAAGGCCCCTGAACACTGAAGCTTTCTTT. Its translation is CSVERPLNTEAFF.

The CDR3 reads CASSLAARGANTEAFF. For the CDR3, the DNA is TGCGCCAGCAGCTTGGCCGCGCGGGGGGCGAACACTGAAGCTTTCTTT. The V gene is TRBV5-1, the J gene TRBJ1-1, with a tentative D call TRBD1 (6 bases). CDR1 and CDR2 (germline): SGHRS, YFSETQ. Trimming took 0 bases from V and 1 from J, leaving 13 bases between them. This CDR3 has 16 residues.

This chain connects TRBV6-5 to TRBJ2-7; D unclear. The V gene lost 8 bases and the J gene lost 0 bases, with 17 bases spanning the gap. CDR1 MNHEY and CDR2 SVGAGI come from the germline V gene. The CDR3 consists of 15 residues. The CDR3 sequence is CASRSSQTLSYEQYF. The CDR3 region has the DNA TGTGCCAGCCGCTCTTCCCAGACGCTCTCCTACGAGCAGTACTTC.

The chain joins TRBV6-1 to TRBJ2-7, with D unresolved. This CDR3 spans 12 amino acids. V lost 10 bases, J lost 2 bases, and 12 bases lay in between. Germline V gene sequence: CDR1 MNHNS, CDR2 SASEGT. In nucleotides, the CDR3 is TGTGCCACAGCTCAAGACCCCTACGAGCAGTACTTC. Translated, it gives CATAQDPYEQYF.

The chain couples TRBV28 to TRBJ2-7; 8 bases fit TRBD2. The CDR3 has 15 amino acids. CDR1 is MDHEN, CDR2 SYDVKM, per germline. V dropped 6 bases and J dropped 2; count of bases not matched to a gene: 9. CDR3 residues: CASSPGLAGPYEQYF. The CDR3 DNA sequence: TGTGCCAGCAGCCCTGGGCTAGCGGGTCCCTACGAGCAGTACTTC.

The chain carries TRBV28 and TRBJ2-4; 7 bases line up with TRBD1. Germline values: CDR1 MDHEN, CDR2 SYDVKM. The trim removed 1 base at V and 10 bases at J, leaving 16 bases unmatched. The CDR3 loop spans 17 amino acids. CDR3 DNA: TGTGCCAGCAGTTTATCCCCCGACAGGGAAGGGGGTCGGATTCAGTACTTC. Its protein is CASSLSPDREGGRIQYF.

The gene calls are TRBV10-3 and TRBJ2-1; TRBD2 aligns across 9 bases. The CDR3 extends over 13 amino acids. Germline CDR1 and CDR2: ENHRY and SYGVKD. The ends lost 2 bases at V and 9 bases at J; junction bases unmatched: 2. The CDR3 region is CAISEGLAFEQFF. CDR3 sequence (DNA): TGTGCCATCAGTGAGGGACTAGCGTTTGAGCAGTTCTTC.

The chain joins TRBV9 to TRBJ2-3; TRBD2 matches 7 bases. With V trimmed by 7 bases and J by 1 base, 3 bases remained unmatched. Germline assignment: CDR1 SGDLS and CDR2 YYNGEE. The CDR3 has 13 amino acids. CDR3 region: CASAAGRTDTQYF. The CDR3 nucleotides are TGTGCCAGCGCAGCGGGACGCACAGATACGCAGTATTTT.

The CDR3 sequence: CASSTGTGSHEQFF. CDR3 nucleotides: TGTGCCAGCAGCACAGGGACAGGGTCCCATGAGCAGTTCTTC. This chain connects TRBV5-4 to TRBJ2-1; TRBD1 matches at 9 bases. The CDR3 loop spans 14 amino acids. V was clipped by 4 bases and J by 8 bases; unmatched bases: 7. Germline V gene data show CDR1 as SGHNT and CDR2 as YYREEE (reference sequence). The full variable domain, completed using reference TRBV5-4 and TRBJ2-1, is ETGVTQSPTHLIKTRGQQVTLRCSSQSGHNTVSWYQQALGQGPQFIFQYYREEENGRGNFPPRFSGLQFPNYSSELNVNALELDDSALYLCASSTGTGSHEQFFGPGTRLTVL.

CDR3 DNA sequence: TGTGCCAGCAGCGTAGTCACGGGCCGGGTCACCGGGGAGCTGTTTTTT. Protein: CASSVVTGRVTGELFF. The chain carries TRBV9 and TRBJ2-2, with D hard to call. The germline V and J ends were trimmed by 0 bases and 4 bases, with 13 bases remaining between them. The CDR3 sequence is 16 residues long. Looked up from germline, CDR1 is SGDLS and CDR2 is YYNGEE.

The rearrangement links TRBV28 to TRBJ2-7; 9 nucleotides match TRBD1. The CDR3 is made up of 16 amino acids. Germline V gene data show CDR1 as MDHEN and CDR2 as SYDVKM. V lost 4 bases to trimming and J lost 2 bases; unmatched junction nucleotides: 9. The CDR3 bases are TGTGCCAGCAGTTCGCGAGCCAGACAGGGGGCCTACGAGCAGTACTTC. It translates to CASSSRARQGAYEQYF.

V usage is TRBV28 and J usage is TRBJ2-7; 10 bases are a match to TRBD2. The CDR3 covers 14 residues. J lost 12 bases, V lost 5 bases, and 13 bases had no gene match. Germline CDR1 and CDR2: MDHEN and SYDVKM. The DNA of the CDR3 is TGTGCCAGCAGTACACCTTCTAGCGGGAGAGACCCGTACTTC. It yields the protein CASSTPSSGRDPYF.

The rearrangement links TRBV30 to TRBJ2-2, with TRBD2 matching 13 bases. The CDR3 loop spans 16 amino acids. Per the germline V gene, CDR1 is GTSNPN and CDR2 is SVGIG (reference sequence). Trimming cost V 4 bases and J 6 bases; bases outside gene matches: 8. The CDR3: CAWTGLAGYVPGELFF. The CDR3 nucleotides are TGTGCCTGGACGGGACTAGCGGGGTATGTTCCCGGGGAGCTGTTTTTT.

The chain carries TRBV6-1 and TRBJ2-7; TRBD1 matches at 7 bases. The germline V gene encodes CDR1 MNHNS and CDR2 SASEGT. This CDR3 comprises 13 residues. V shed 5 bases, J shed 2 bases, and the junction held 3 bases outside the gene matches. For the CDR3, the DNA is TGTGCCAGCAGTATTGACAGGGCCTACGAGCAGTACTTC. Its translation is CASSIDRAYEQYF.

This clone was recorded only once. V gene TRBV5-1 combines with J gene TRBJ2-3; 7 nucleotides line up with TRBD1. V lost 3 bases and J lost 0; bases outside the gene matches: 4. Germline V gene data show CDR1 as SGHRS and CDR2 as YFSETQ. The CDR3 extends over 15 amino acids. CDR3 nucleotide sequence: TGCGCCAGCAGCTCCCGGGACAGCAGCACAGATACGCAGTATTTT. It encodes CASSSRDSSTDTQYF.

This clone was found a few times. The chain is built from TRBV19 and TRBJ1-5, with D uncertain. With 5 bases removed from V and 3 bases from J, the gap between germline ends came to 8 bases. CDR1 and CDR2 from the germline V gene are LNHDA and SQIVND (reference sequence). The CDR3 loop spans 13 amino acids. CDR3 sequence reads: CASSLGINQPQHF. In nucleotides, the CDR3 is TGTGCCAGTAGTTTAGGGATCAATCAGCCCCAGCATTTT.

A remark on this clone: The same CDR3 arises from other DNA sequences in this sample as well. The chain recombines TRBV5-1 with TRBJ2-7, with unresolved D. V was pared by 0 bases and J by 4 bases, with 8 bases between. The CDR3 totals 13 residues. Germline-derived CDR1 and CDR2 are SGHRS and YFSETQ. This CDR3 is CASSLVTGYEQYF. Written as DNA, the CDR3 is TGCGCCAGCAGCTTGGTTACGGGTTACGAGCAGTACTTC. Complete variable domain (other parts from reference TRBV5-1 and TRBJ2-7): KAGVTQTPRYLIKTRGQQVTLSCSPISGHRSVSWYQQTPGQGLQFLFEYFSETQRNKGNFPGRFSGRQFSNSRSEMNVSTLELGDSALYLCASSLVTGYEQYFGPGTRLTVT.

The rearrangement uses TRBV2 and TRBJ2-1; 8 positions agree with TRBD1. The CDR3 has 13 amino acids. Germline values: CDR1 SNHLY, CDR2 FYNNEI. The trim removed 3 bases at V and 5 bases at J, leaving 0 bases unmatched. The CDR3 sequence: CASSEDRDNEQFF. CDR3 nucleotides: TGTGCCAGCAGTGAGGACAGGGACAATGAGCAGTTCTTC. Variable domain in full (rest from reference TRBV2 and TRBJ2-1): EPEVTQTPSHQVTQMGQEVILRCVPISNHLYFYWYRQILGQKVEFLVSFYNNEISEKSEIFDDQFSVERPDGSNFTLKIRSTKLEDSAMYFCASSEDRDNEQFFGPGTRLTVL.

The chain carries TRBV7-2 and TRBJ1-4; unclear D gene. CDR1 is SGHTA and CDR2 is FQGNSA in the germline V gene. This CDR3 comprises 14 residues. The V and J ends lost 1 base and 4 bases respectively, with 7 bases between them. The chain's CDR3 is CASSLGVSNEKLFF. The CDR3 nucleotides read TGTGCCAGCAGCTTAGGCGTTAGTAATGAAAAACTGTTTTTT.

The genes are TRBV11-2 and TRBJ2-3, with D possibly TRBD2 on 6 matching bases. Trimming removed 3 bases from V and 6 bases from J, with 10 bases in between. Germline CDR1 is SGHAT and CDR2 is FQNNGV. The CDR3 loop spans 13 amino acids. The CDR3 loop reads CASSFLATDTQYF. Here the CDR3 DNA reads TGTGCCAGCAGCTTCCTAGCGACCGATACGCAGTATTTT.

The chain recombines TRBV7-2 with TRBJ1-3; no clear D gene. CDR1 is SGHTA, CDR2 FQGNSA, per germline. The ends were cut back, 3 bases at V and 2 bases at J, with 14 bases in the middle. This CDR3 is built from 16 residues. The DNA for the CDR3 is TGTGCCAGCAGCTTTTCCTTAGTGGGAGCTGGAAACACCATATATTTT. It specifies CASSFSLVGAGNTIYF.